This T cell receptor beta chain is from a study of T cell repertoires in cytomegalovirus infection. Turning to the study itself: CMV epitopes, recently identified HLA-C-restricted and well-studied HLA-B-restricted, were used. Evidence of both CMV infection and a matching HLA type came from public TCR beta signatures.

Study-wide results and limits: Frequencies of public TCR beta families were cumulated, and this identified carriers of CMV plus the relevant HLA.

CDR1 is SGHNT and CDR2 is YENEEA in the germline V gene. Trimming left V 1 base short and J 5 bases short, with 9 bases between. There are 14 residues in the CDR3. Points on this clonotype: No antigen is known for it.

In TCRdb, the reads were re-called with MiXCR into one record per CDR3 protein. The sample carries more than 250,000 distinct CDR3 sequences, approximately 25% recorded once. This sequence originates from a human donor in good health (CMV status not recorded). Some clones in this sample may be carry-over from other donors' samples. The chain links TRBV11-3 to TRBJ2-1; no firm D call. This sample comprised cultured PBMCs, obtained from culture after CMV antigen stimulation. CDR3 protein: CASSLVNYNNEQFF. The CDR3 region has the DNA TGTGCCAGCAGCTTAGTAAACTACAACAATGAGCAGTTCTTC.